The rows below give T cell receptor beta chains drawn from one sample of a study of blood T cell repertoires in COVID-19. Clones were read by immunoSEQ multiplex PCR, and TCRdb kept only the in-frame ones, dropping some. The sample lists about 180,000 clones; around 86% were seen once. The sample taken for sequencing was PBMCs or T cells enriched from blood (not recorded which). The receptor set was obtained from a woman between 25 and 40 years old who had recovered from COVID-19. Both conserved end residues are part of each CDR3. Fields, in order: clone size, V gene, J gene, D gene, CDR3 protein, CDR3 DNA. The D gene is left open where the match is weak. Clone size, where shown, is once, few, many, or a class for clones that have expanded.

>.|TRBV28|TRBJ1-5|.
CASSLSRGSYQPQHF
TGTGCCAGCAGTTTATCCAGGGGCAGTTATCAGCCCCAGCATTTT
>.|TRBV25-1|TRBJ2-5|.
CASSLPDSQETQYF
TGTGCCAGCAGTCTACCAGACAGTCAAGAGACCCAGTACTTC
>.|TRBV3-1/TRBV3-2|TRBJ2-4|TRBD2
CASSLNLAGRQNIQYF
TGTGCCAGCAGCCTAAATTTAGCGGGAAGGCAAAACATTCAGTACTTC
>.|TRBV5-1|TRBJ1-3|.
CASSLVEGGSGNTIYF
TGCGCCAGCAGCTTGGTGGAGGGAGGCTCTGGAAACACCATATATTTT
>.|TRBV27|TRBJ2-2|.
CASSAPGQATGELFF
TGTGCCAGCAGTGCCCCAGGGCAAGCAACCGGGGAGCTGTTTTTT
>.|TRBV19|TRBJ2-3|TRBD2
CASSPEAAGPYTQYF
TGTGCCAGTAGTCCGGAGGCAGCGGGACCCTATACGCAGTATTTT
>.|TRBV7-6|TRBJ2-1|TRBD2
CASSSKTSGTPWFTNEQFF
TGTGCCAGCAGCTCCAAGACTAGCGGGACCCCTTGGTTTACAAATGAGCAGTTCTTC
>once|TRBV27|TRBJ2-7|.
CASSQTTGFDEQYF
TGTGCCAGCAGTCAAACAACAGGGTTCGACGAGCAGTACTTC
>.|TRBV5-1|TRBJ2-7|TRBD1
CASSPTPGQVFYEQYF
TGCGCCAGCAGCCCTACGCCGGGACAGGTTTTCTACGAGCAGTACTTC
>.|TRBV6-2/TRBV6-3|TRBJ2-5|.
CASSYASLGGETQYF
TGTGCCAGCAGTTATGCCTCACTAGGAGGAGAGACCCAGTACTTC
>.|TRBV6-5|TRBJ2-5|.
CASSGQNQETQYF
TGTGCCAGCAGCGGACAGAACCAAGAGACCCAGTACTTC
>.|TRBV7-2|TRBJ2-2|.
CASSLGVGELFF
TGTGCCAGCAGTCTAGGGGTTGGGGAGCTGTTTTTT
>.|TRBV13|TRBJ2-7|.
CASSLGQGGEQYF
TGTGCCAGCAGCTTAGGGCAGGGTGGGGAGCAGTACTTC
>.|TRBV28|TRBJ2-5|TRBD1
CASSLLRTGAETQYF
TGTGCCAGCAGTTTACTAAGGACAGGGGCAGAGACCCAGTACTTC
>.|TRBV5-1|TRBJ2-3|TRBD1
CASSFPRQGVTDTQYF
TGCGCCAGCAGCTTTCCACGACAGGGGGTAACAGATACGCAGTATTTT
>.|TRBV2|TRBJ2-7|TRBD1
CASSDPGQKPYEQYF
TGTGCCAGCAGTGATCCGGGACAGAAACCCTACGAGCAGTACTTC
>.|TRBV7-2|TRBJ1-2|.
CASSEQGYGYTF
TGTGCCAGCAGCGAACAGGGTTATGGCTACACCTTC
>.|TRBV6-5|TRBJ2-7|.
CASTVGEVGYEQYF
TGTGCCAGCACTGTAGGGGAGGTAGGATACGAGCAGTACTTC
>.|TRBV27|TRBJ2-3|TRBD2
CASSPPGTSGTWWGGDTQYF
TGTGCCAGCAGTCCGCCCGGGACTAGCGGGACCTGGTGGGGTGGAGATACGCAGTATTTT
>.|TRBV2|TRBJ2-2|TRBD2
CASTLLAGDTGELFF
TGTGCCAGCACCCTACTAGCGGGAGACACCGGGGAGCTGTTTTTT
>.|TRBV7-9|TRBJ1-2|TRBD1
CASSRLGTALGGYTF
TGTGCCAGCAGCCGACTCGGGACAGCCCTCGGCGGCTACACCTTC
>few|TRBV10-3|TRBJ2-2|TRBD1
CAISSGGPNTGELFF
TGTGCCATCAGTTCAGGGGGCCCGAACACCGGGGAGCTGTTTTTT
>once|TRBV7-9|TRBJ2-3|.
CASSPPTHSTDTQYF
TGTGCCAGCAGTCCTCCGACACATAGCACAGATACGCAGTATTTT
>.|TRBV7-2|TRBJ2-5|.
CASSSGETQYF
TGTGCCAGCAGCAGCGGGGAGACCCAGTACTTC
>.|TRBV7-8|TRBJ1-2|TRBD1
CASSLAGQGSYGYTF
TGTGCCAGCAGCTTAGCGGGACAGGGGAGCTATGGCTACACCTTC
>once|TRBV7-9|TRBJ1-6|.
CASSSQDLTQSPLHF
TGTGCCAGCAGCTCACAGGACCTAACGCAATCACCCCTCCACTTT
>.|TRBV5-1|TRBJ1-1|.
CASSLVGDTEAFF
TGCGCCAGCAGCTTGGTAGGGGACACTGAAGCTTTCTTT
>.|TRBV6-1|TRBJ1-5|.
CASSEQRAGHQPQHF
TGTGCCAGCAGTGAACAGCGGGCAGGGCATCAGCCCCAGCATTTT
>.|TRBV11-2|TRBJ2-7|.
CASSLDRNRGSYEQYF
TGTGCCAGCAGCTTAGATAGGAATCGGGGTTCCTACGAGCAGTACTTC
>.|TRBV7-8|TRBJ2-1|TRBD2
CASSLGTSRNEQFF
TGTGCCAGCAGCTTAGGGACTAGCAGGAATGAGCAGTTCTTC
>few|TRBV29-1|TRBJ2-7|.
CSVFGDTAYEQYF
TGCAGCGTTTTTGGGGACACCGCGTACGAGCAGTACTTC
>.|TRBV5-5|TRBJ1-5|TRBD1
CASTRDRGLSNQPQHF
TGTGCCAGCACCCGGGACAGAGGTCTTAGCAATCAGCCCCAGCATTTT
>once|TRBV4-1|TRBJ1-3|.
CASSQGIQNSGNTIYF
TGCGCCAGCAGCCAAGGTATCCAGAACTCTGGAAACACCATATATTTT
>.|TRBV18|TRBJ2-1|TRBD2
CASSRGLAGDEQFF
TGTGCCAGCTCCCGTGGACTAGCGGGAGATGAGCAGTTCTTC
>.|TRBV28|TRBJ2-3|TRBD2
CASSSSGASGSPDTQYF
TGTGCCAGCAGTTCCTCGGGTGCTAGCGGGAGTCCAGATACGCAGTATTTT
>.|TRBV14|TRBJ2-1|TRBD1
CASSRDRGQFF
TGTGCCAGCAGTCGGGACAGGGGGCAGTTCTTC
>.|TRBV9|TRBJ2-1|TRBD1
CASSARGQGYTMGGNEQFF
TGTGCCAGCAGCGCAAGAGGACAGGGATACACCATGGGTGGCAATGAGCAGTTCTTC
>.|TRBV5-4|TRBJ2-5|TRBD2
CASSSGTSGSPQETQYF
TGTGCCAGCAGCTCGGGGACTAGCGGGAGTCCCCAAGAGACCCAGTACTTC
>.|TRBV28|TRBJ1-2|TRBD1
CASSLSGGGFPRHGYTF
TGTGCCAGCAGTTTATCAGGGGGCGGTTTCCCACGTCATGGCTACACCTTC
>.|TRBV11-2|TRBJ2-7|TRBD2
CASSATSGSSLEQYF
TGTGCCAGCAGCGCTACTAGCGGGAGTTCTCTGGAGCAGTACTTC
>.|TRBV7-9|TRBJ2-1|TRBD2
CASSKLAGGLNEQFF
TGTGCCAGCAGCAAACTAGCGGGAGGGCTCAATGAGCAGTTCTTC
>.|TRBV4-2|TRBJ2-1|TRBD1
CASGQGDKLYNEQFF
TGTGCCAGCGGACAGGGGGATAAGCTCTACAATGAGCAGTTCTTC
>.|TRBV2|TRBJ1-5|.
CASNRGGNQPQHF
TGTGCCAGCAATCGGGGAGGCAATCAGCCCCAGCATTTT
>.|TRBV9|TRBJ2-7|.
CASSVGAQGNEQYF
TGTGCCAGCAGCGTTGGGGCGCAGGGTAACGAGCAGTACTTC
>once|TRBV25-1|TRBJ2-1|TRBD1
CASSERRQGSGNEQFF
TGTGCCAGCAGTGAAAGAAGACAGGGTTCAGGGAATGAGCAGTTCTTC
>.|TRBV19|TRBJ2-7|TRBD2
CASSMSGRFYEQYF
TGTGCCAGTAGTATGAGCGGGAGATTCTACGAGCAGTACTTC